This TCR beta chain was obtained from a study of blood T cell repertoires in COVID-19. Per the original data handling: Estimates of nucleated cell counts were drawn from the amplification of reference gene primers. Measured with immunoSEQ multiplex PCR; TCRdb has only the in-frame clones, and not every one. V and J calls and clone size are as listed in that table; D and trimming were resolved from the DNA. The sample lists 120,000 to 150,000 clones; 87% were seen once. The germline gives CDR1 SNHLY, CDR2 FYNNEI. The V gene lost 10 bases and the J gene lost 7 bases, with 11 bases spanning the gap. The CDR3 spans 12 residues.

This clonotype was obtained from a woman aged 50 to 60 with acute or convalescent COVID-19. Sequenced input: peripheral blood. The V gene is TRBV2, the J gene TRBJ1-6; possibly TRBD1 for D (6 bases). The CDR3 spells CANTQGNSPLHF. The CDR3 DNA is TGTGCCAATACTCAGGGGAATTCACCCCTCCACTTT.